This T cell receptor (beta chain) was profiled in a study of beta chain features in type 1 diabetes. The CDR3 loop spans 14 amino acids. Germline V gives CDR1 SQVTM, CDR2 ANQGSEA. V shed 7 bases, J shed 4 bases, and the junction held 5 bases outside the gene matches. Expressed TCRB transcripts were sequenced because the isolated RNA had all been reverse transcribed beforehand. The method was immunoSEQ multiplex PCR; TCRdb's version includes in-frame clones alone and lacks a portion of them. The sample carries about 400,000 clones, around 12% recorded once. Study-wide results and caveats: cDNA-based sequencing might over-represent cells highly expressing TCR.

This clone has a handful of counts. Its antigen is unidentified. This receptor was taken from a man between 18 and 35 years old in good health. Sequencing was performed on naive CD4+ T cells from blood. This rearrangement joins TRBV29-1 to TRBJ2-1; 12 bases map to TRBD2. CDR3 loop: CSGGTSGRYNEQFF. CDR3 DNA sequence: TGCAGCGGGGGGACTAGCGGGCGGTACAATGAGCAGTTCTTC.